The rows below give T cell receptor beta chains drawn from one sample of a study of cytomegalovirus exposure and HLA in healthy donors. Profiled with immunoSEQ multiplex PCR; TCRdb holds only in-frame clones, not every one. The table includes roughly 180,000 clones, 75% to 85% detected once. Source material: PBMCs. The receptor set was obtained from a man aged 18 to 35 in good health and CMV-seronegative. Both conserved end residues are part of each CDR3. Fields, in order: V gene, clone size, J gene, D gene, CDR3 protein, CDR3 DNA. D genes are given only for firm matches. Size values are once, few and many counts, or a class for expanded clones, and some rows have none.

>TRBV28|NA|TRBJ1-1|NA
CASQQGKNTEAFF
TGTGCCAGCCAACAGGGTAAGAACACTGAAGCTTTCTTT
>TRBV11-3|NA|TRBJ2-1|NA
CASSLDPRGEQFF
TGTGCCAGCAGCTTAGACCCAAGGGGTGAGCAGTTCTTC
>TRBV10-3|NA|TRBJ2-3|NA
CAISEREVQHTQYF
TGTGCCATCAGTGAGCGGGAAGTACAGCATACGCAGTATTTT
>TRBV18|NA|TRBJ1-5|TRBD1
CATRQGLGQPQHF
TGTGCCACCCGACAGGGGTTGGGGCAGCCCCAGCATTTT
>TRBV5-4|NA|TRBJ2-1|NA
CASGTGGNEQFF
TGTGCCAGCGGTACTGGGGGGAATGAGCAGTTCTTC
>TRBV6-1|NA|TRBJ1-1|NA
CASSSDSREAFF
TGTGCCAGCAGCTCAGACAGCAGAGAAGCTTTCTTT
>TRBV7-3|NA|TRBJ2-3|TRBD2
CASSLTGSSGIGAYF
TGTGCCAGCAGCTTAACAGGTTCGAGCGGGATTGGGGCGTATTTT
>TRBV9|NA|TRBJ1-1|NA
CASSAGQRANTEAFF
TGTGCCAGCAGCGCCGGACAGAGAGCGAACACTGAAGCTTTCTTT
>TRBV29-1|few|TRBJ2-7|NA
CSVLGHKSSYEQYF
TGCAGCGTCCTCGGACACAAGAGCTCCTACGAGCAGTACTTC
>TRBV6-1|NA|TRBJ2-1|TRBD2
CASTRLAGSYNEQFF
TGTGCCAGCACCCGACTAGCGGGATCCTACAATGAGCAGTTCTTC
>TRBV2|NA|TRBJ1-1|NA
CASSVGENTEAFF
TGTGCCAGCAGTGTAGGGGAGAACACTGAAGCTTTCTTT
>TRBV5-1|NA|TRBJ1-2|NA
CASSFQAPLGYTF
TGCGCCAGCAGCTTTCAGGCGCCCCTCGGCTACACCTTC
>TRBV4-1|NA|TRBJ2-7|NA
CASSQRDGSYEQYF
TGCGCCAGCAGCCAGCGGGACGGCTCCTACGAGCAGTACTTC
>TRBV7-6|once|TRBJ2-3|NA
CASSPRAGARTDTQYF
TGTGCCAGCAGCCCACGGGCGGGGGCCCGCACAGATACGCAGTATTTT
>TRBV7-3|NA|TRBJ2-1|TRBD2
CASSALPRGGREQFF
TGTGCCAGCAGCGCGCTCCCTCGGGGGGGGCGGGAGCAGTTCTTC
>TRBV6-5|NA|TRBJ2-7|TRBD1
CASSSFGQGPYEQYF
TGTGCCAGCAGTTCATTTGGACAGGGCCCCTACGAGCAGTACTTC
>TRBV7-2|NA|TRBJ2-7|TRBD2
CASSSSGGAYEQYF
TGTGCCAGCTCATCTAGCGGGGGGGCCTACGAGCAGTACTTC
>TRBV7-2|NA|TRBJ1-6|NA
CASSLEMGNSPLHF
TGTGCCAGCAGCTTAGAAATGGGCAATTCACCCCTCCACTTT
>TRBV4-2|NA|TRBJ2-5|TRBD2
CASSQEGTSRTQYF
TGTGCCAGCAGCCAAGAGGGGACTAGTAGGACCCAGTACTTC
>TRBV29-1|NA|TRBJ2-1|NA
CSGHISYNEQFF
TGCAGCGGGCACATATCCTACAATGAGCAGTTCTTC
>TRBV29-1|NA|TRBJ1-1|TRBD1
CSVPTGADTEAFF
TGCAGCGTCCCGACAGGGGCGGACACTGAAGCTTTCTTT
>TRBV18|NA|TRBJ1-1|NA
CASSLDKNTEAFF
TGTGCCAGCTCCTTGGACAAGAACACTGAAGCTTTCTTT
>TRBV27|NA|TRBJ2-1|NA
CASSLSAGEEGNEQFF
TGTGCCAGCAGTTTATCCGCTGGGGAGGAGGGCAATGAGCAGTTCTTC
>TRBV5-4|NA|TRBJ1-2|TRBD1
CASSSLGQGLFDGYTF
TGTGCCAGCAGCTCGTTGGGACAGGGCCTTTTTGATGGCTACACCTTC
>TRBV21-1|NA|TRBJ2-6|NA
CASSKVRREGVSGANVLTF
TGTGCCAGCAGCAAAGTACGACGGGAAGGAGTGAGCGGGGCCAACGTCCTGACTTTC
>TRBV9|NA|TRBJ2-7|TRBD2
CASSVASGATYEQYF
TGTGCCAGCAGCGTTGCCAGCGGGGCAACCTACGAGCAGTACTTC
>TRBV5-1|NA|TRBJ2-2|NA
CASSPRTGGSNGELFF
TGCGCCAGCAGCCCCAGGACAGGAGGGAGTAACGGGGAGCTGTTTTTT
>TRBV28|NA|TRBJ2-7|TRBD1
CASSWGQINEQYF
TGTGCCAGCAGTTGGGGACAGATAAACGAGCAGTACTTC
>TRBV5-6|NA|TRBJ1-1|TRBD1
CASSQPAIQGGNTEAFF
TGTGCCAGCAGCCAGCCCGCCATTCAGGGGGGGAACACTGAAGCTTTCTTT
>TRBV7-9|NA|TRBJ2-2|NA
CASTLGQNTGELFF
TGTGCCAGCACCTTAGGGCAGAACACCGGGGAGCTGTTTTTT
>TRBV7-9|NA|TRBJ2-7|TRBD2
CASSPLAGGFHEQYF
TGTGCCAGCAGCCCACTAGCGGGGGGGTTCCACGAGCAGTACTTC
>TRBV18|NA|TRBJ1-1|TRBD1
CASSPLQGASGTEAFF
TGTGCCAGCTCACCACTACAGGGGGCTTCGGGCACTGAAGCTTTCTTT
>TRBV4-1|NA|TRBJ2-7|TRBD2
CASSPGGLAGGGDEQYF
TGCGCCAGCAGCCCCGGAGGACTAGCGGGAGGGGGCGACGAGCAGTACTTC
>TRBV7-2|NA|TRBJ2-1|TRBD2
CASSLPIAGVRQFF
TGTGCCAGCAGCTTACCTATAGCGGGGGTGCGGCAGTTCTTC
>TRBV6-5|NA|TRBJ2-7|NA
CASSYSGPDTTYEQYF
TGTGCCAGCAGTTACTCGGGGCCAGACACTACCTACGAGCAGTACTTC